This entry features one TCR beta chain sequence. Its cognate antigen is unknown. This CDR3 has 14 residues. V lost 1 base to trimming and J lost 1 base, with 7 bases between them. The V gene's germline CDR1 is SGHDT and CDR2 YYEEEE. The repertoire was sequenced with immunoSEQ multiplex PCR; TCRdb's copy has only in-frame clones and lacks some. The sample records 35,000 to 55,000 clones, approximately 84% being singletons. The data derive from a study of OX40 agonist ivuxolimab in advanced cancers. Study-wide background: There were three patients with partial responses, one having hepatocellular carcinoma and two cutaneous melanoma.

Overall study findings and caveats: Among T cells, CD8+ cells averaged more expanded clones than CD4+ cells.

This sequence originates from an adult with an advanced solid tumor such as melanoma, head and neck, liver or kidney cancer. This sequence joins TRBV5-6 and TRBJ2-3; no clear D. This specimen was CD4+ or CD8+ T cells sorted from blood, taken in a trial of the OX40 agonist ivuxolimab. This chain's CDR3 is CASSLPTRTDTQYF. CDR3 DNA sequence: TGTGCCAGCAGCTTGCCGACCCGCACAGATACGCAGTATTTT. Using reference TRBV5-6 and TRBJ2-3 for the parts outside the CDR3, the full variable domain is DAGVTQSPTHLIKTRGQQVTLRCSPKSGHDTVSWYQQALGQGPQFIFQYYEEEERQRGNFPDRFSGHQFPNYSSELNVNALLLGDSALYLCASSLPTRTDTQYFGPGTRLTVL.